This TCR beta chain was profiled in a study of vaccination and CD4 T cells after COVID-19. Study as a whole: Post-COVID draws followed diagnosis by a median around 100 days (range 35 to 161). The stimulating agents, overlapping spike peptides, came from SARS-CoV-2, HCoV-NL63, HCoV-OC43 and HCoV-229E.

Note on this clonotype: Its antigen is not known.

Researchers used the Oncomine TCR Beta short-read assay to sequence DNA from cultured CD4+ T cells. The genomic DNA was obtained from cultured CD4+ T cells by extraction with the QIAamp micro DNA kit. TCRdb itself ran the PCR reads through MiXCR, one entry per CDR3 protein. The sample includes some 9,500 distinct CDR3 sequences, under 30% of them seen just once. CDR3 length equals 12 residues. Germline CDR1 DFQATT, CDR2 SNEGSKA (reference sequence). The ends were cut back, 5 bases at V and 1 base at J, with 9 bases in the middle. As to treatment: approximately 9-day PBMC culture with coronavirus spike peptide pools or control peptides (ViraFEST assay). The unexposed donor's CD4+ T cells were collected before the COVID-19 pandemic (2011-2018). Fresh replacement IL-2 medium substituted for half the medium on days 3 and 7. Whenever cell numbers allowed, CD4+ T cells from unexposed donors were probed with SARS-CoV-2 S/N and four cold-coronavirus spikes.

The clonotype comes from a human donor in good health. Material: CD4+ T cells from blood, cultured in vitro. V usage is TRBV20-1 and J usage is TRBJ2-7; a possible D gene is TRBD2 (6 bases). For the CDR3, the DNA is TGCAGTGCTCTCGGGACTTCCTACGAGCAGTACTTC. Encoded protein: CSALGTSYEQYF.